Below are 15 T cell receptor beta chains sequenced from a single sample in a study of PD-1 blockade in classical Hodgkin lymphoma. The table came from immunoSEQ multiplex PCR; TCRdb's copy has only in-frame clones and leaves some out. The sample records under 40,000 clones, about 87% being singletons. The time point was: newly diagnosed, previously untreated cHL patient sample. With magnetic negative selection, CD4+ T cells were purified from PBMCs that had been thawed. The sequenced sample was CD4+ T cells from blood. The receptor source for this set is a human donor with classical Hodgkin lymphoma.

The chain joins TRBV2 to TRBJ2-7; no definite D call. The CDR3 contains 15 residues. The germline CDR1 and CDR2 sequences are SNHLY and FYNNEI. V lost 4 bases and J lost 4, with 17 bases in between. CDR3 residues: CASSVFELAGYEQYV. The CDR3 nucleotides are TGTGCCAGCAGTGTTTTTGAGTTGGCTGGGTACGAGCAGTACGTC.

V is TRBV6-1 and J is TRBJ2-7, with 7 bases that match TRBD1. Germline lookup yields CDR1 MNHNS and CDR2 SASEGT. The trim removed 0 bases at V and 3 bases at J, leaving 2 bases unmatched. CDR3 length equals 14 residues. CDR3: CASSEAGQLYEQYV. CDR3 bases: TGTGCCAGCAGTGAAGCGGGACAGCTCTACGAGCAGTACGTC.

The chain combines TRBV6-4 with TRBJ2-7; D is unclear. The germline V and J ends were trimmed by 2 bases and 3 bases, with 2 bases remaining between them. CDR1 and CDR2 (germline): MRHNA, SNTAGT. CDR3 size: 11 residues. CDR3 DNA sequence: TGTGCCAGCAGTGACGGCTACGAGCAGTACTTC. Translation gives CASSDGYEQYF.

This chain links TRBV30 with TRBJ1-2, with 9 bases lining up with TRBD1. The CDR3 runs to 14 residues. Germline-derived CDR1 and CDR2 are GTSNPN and SVGIG (reference sequence). Unmatched junction bases numbered 5, after V lost 4 bases and J lost 2 bases. CDR3 nucleotide sequence: TGTGCCTGGACCAGGACAGGGGAAAACTATGGCTACACCTTC. This sequence encodes CAWTRTGENYGYTF.

The chain combines TRBV5-8 with TRBJ2-5, with a weak D call TRBD2 (6 bases). The CDR3 has 16 residues. The V gene's germline CDR1 is SGHTS and CDR2 YDEGEE. V shed 1 base and J shed 2 bases, with 15 bases lying between them. Here the CDR3 DNA reads TGTGCCAGCAGCTTGCGTGTAGCGGCAATACAAGAGACCCAGTACTTC. Translation: CASSLRVAAIQETQYF. Complete variable domain (other parts from reference TRBV5-8 and TRBJ2-5): EAGVTQSPTHLIKTRGQQATLRCSPISGHTSVYWYQQALGLGLQFLLWYDEGEERNRGNFPPRFSGRQFPNYSSELNVNALELEDSALYLCASSLRVAAIQETQYFGPGTRLLVL.

The chain recombines TRBV6-1 with TRBJ2-5; D remains ambiguous. The V and J ends lost 6 bases and 4 bases respectively, with 12 bases between them. The CDR3 consists of 13 residues. CDR1 is MNHNS and CDR2 is SASEGT in the germline V gene. CDR3 sequence: CASSYGPSETQYF. In DNA form, the CDR3 reads TGTGCCAGCAGCTACGGGCCCTCAGAGACCCAGTACTTC.

This sequence joins TRBV29-1 and TRBJ2-1; 14 bases map to TRBD2. This CDR3 comprises 15 residues. V dropped 5 bases and J dropped 3; count of bases not matched to a gene: 3. Germline-derived CDR1 and CDR2 are SQVTM and ANQGSEA. CDR3 DNA sequence: TGCAGCGTTCCCGGGACTAGCGGGAGCTACAATGAGCAGTTCTTC. This translates into CSVPGTSGSYNEQFF.

The chain combines TRBV18 with TRBJ2-7, with 7 bases lining up with TRBD1. Germline lookup yields CDR1 KGHSH and CDR2 LQKENI. V shed 4 bases and J 5 bases; nucleotides not matched to a gene: 8. This CDR3 is 14 amino acids long. Written as DNA, the CDR3 is TGTGCCAGCTCACTAAGACAGGGTTCCCACGAGCAGTACTTC. Translation gives CASSLRQGSHEQYF.

The gene calls are TRBV5-1 and TRBJ1-4; the match to TRBD1 covers 9 bases. CDR1 and CDR2 from the germline V gene are SGHRS and YFSETQ. The CDR3 is 17 residues long. J gave up 4 bases and V 0 bases, and 7 bases lay outside the gene matches. CDR3 amino acids: CASSLEPQGAFNEKLFF. The CDR3 region has the DNA TGCGCCAGCAGCTTGGAACCACAGGGGGCTTTTAATGAAAAACTGTTTTTT.

The chain links TRBV2 to TRBJ2-7; D unresolved. Trimming took off 6 bases at V and 0 bases at J, with 6 bases between the two ends. Germline values: CDR1 SNHLY, CDR2 FYNNEI. The CDR3 length is 12 residues. CDR3 residues: CASSTDSYEQYF. CDR3 DNA sequence: TGTGCCAGCAGCACTGACTCCTACGAGCAGTACTTC. Combining the CDR3 with reference TRBV2 and TRBJ2-7 gives the whole variable domain EPEVTQTPSHQVTQMGQEVILRCVPISNHLYFYWYRQILGQKVEFLVSFYNNEISEKSEIFDDQFSVERPDGSNFTLKIRSTKLEDSAMYFCASSTDSYEQYFGPGTRLTVT.

This clone was found once. V gene TRBV10-2 combines with J gene TRBJ2-7, with 8 bases aligning to TRBD2. CDR1 and CDR2 (germline): WSHSY, SAAADI. The J segment lost 4 bases and the V segment lost 3 bases, leaving 8 bases of the junction unmatched. This CDR3 is 15 amino acids long. The CDR3 loop reads CASSDPSGLSYEQYF. CDR3 DNA sequence: TGCGCCAGCAGTGACCCTAGCGGGCTCTCTTACGAGCAGTACTTC.

In this sample, this clone turned up once. This chain joins TRBV5-1 and TRBJ2-5; 9 bases fit TRBD2. The CDR3 consists of 16 residues. V lost 4 bases and J lost 5; bases outside the gene matches: 12. CDR1 and CDR2 (germline): SGHRS, YFSETQ. CDR3 sequence: CASSPGLAGDSETQYF. DNA of the CDR3: TGCGCCAGCAGCCCAGGATTAGCGGGAGACAGCGAGACCCAGTACTTC. The full variable domain, its missing parts supplied by reference TRBV5-1 and TRBJ2-5, is KAGVTQTPRYLIKTRGQQVTLSCSPISGHRSVSWYQQTPGQGLQFLFEYFSETQRNKGNFPGRFSGRQFSNSRSEMNVSTLELGDSALYLCASSPGLAGDSETQYFGPGTRLLVL.

This clone was counted a single time. CDR3 in amino acids: CASSVEAGGHNEQFF. The CDR3 nucleotides are TGTGCCAGCAGCGTAGAAGCGGGTGGGCACAATGAGCAGTTCTTC. The V call is TRBV9, the J call TRBJ2-1; the D gene is possibly TRBD2 (6 bases). Germline V CDR1 and CDR2: SGDLS, YYNGEE. This CDR3 spans 15 amino acids. V dropped 0 bases and J dropped 5 bases, with 12 bases sitting between them.

V is TRBV5-5 and J is TRBJ1-3, with D hard to call. V was shortened by 3 bases and J by 2 bases, with 12 bases between the two germline ends. There are 15 residues in the CDR3. Germline V lookup: CDR1 SGHKS, CDR2 YYEKEE (reference sequence). The CDR3 sequence is CASSSLAKAGNTIYF. CDR3 in DNA: TGTGCCAGCAGCTCCCTCGCGAAGGCTGGAAACACCATATATTTT.

V gene TRBV7-6 combines with J gene TRBJ1-4; the D gene is possibly TRBD1 (5 bases). The CDR3 has 14 amino acids. The germline V and J ends were trimmed by 1 base and 8 bases, with 11 bases remaining between them. Germline V gives CDR1 SGHVS, CDR2 FNYEAQ. Here the CDR3 reads CASSLETAGEKLFF. The CDR3, as DNA: TGTGCCAGCAGCTTAGAGACAGCGGGCGAAAAACTGTTTTTT.